This T cell receptor (beta chain) was sequenced for a study of cytomegalovirus exposure and HLA in healthy donors. The germline V and J ends were trimmed by 0 bases and 2 bases, with 5 bases remaining between them. Per the germline V gene, CDR1 is SGHTA and CDR2 is FQGNSA. The CDR3 totals 14 residues. PCR was performed using 60 Vbeta and 13 Jbeta primers. The table came from immunoSEQ multiplex PCR; TCRdb's copy has only in-frame clones and leaves some out. This sample has about 130,000 clones, with around 82% found just once. Sequenced: PBMCs. This receptor was obtained from a boy aged 5-17 years in good health and CMV-seronegative. J is TRBJ1-3 and V is TRBV7-2, with D maybe TRBD1 (5 bases). CDR3 loop: CASSLAGAGNTIYF. In DNA form, the CDR3 reads TGTGCCAGCAGCTTAGCAGGGGCTGGAAACACCATATATTTT.